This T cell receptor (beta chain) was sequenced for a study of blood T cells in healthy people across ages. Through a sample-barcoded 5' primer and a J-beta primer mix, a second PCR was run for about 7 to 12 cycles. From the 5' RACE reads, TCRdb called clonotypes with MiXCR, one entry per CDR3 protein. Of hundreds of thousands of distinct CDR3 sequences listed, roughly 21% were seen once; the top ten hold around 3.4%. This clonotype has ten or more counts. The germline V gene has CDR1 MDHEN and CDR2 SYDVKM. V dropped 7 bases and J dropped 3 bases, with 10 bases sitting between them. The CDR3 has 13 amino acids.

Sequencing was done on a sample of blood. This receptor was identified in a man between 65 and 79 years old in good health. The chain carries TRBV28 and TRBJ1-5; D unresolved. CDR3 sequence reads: CASTQQFNQPQHF. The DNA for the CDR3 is TGTGCCAGCACGCAACAGTTCAATCAGCCCCAGCATTTT. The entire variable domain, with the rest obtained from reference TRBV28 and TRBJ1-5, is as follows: DVKVTQSSRYLVKRTGEKVFLECVQDMDHENMFWYRQDPGLGLRLIYFSYDVKMKEKGDIPEGYSVSREKKERFSLILESASTNQTSMYLCASTQQFNQPQHFGDGTRLSIL.